These 21 T cell receptor beta chains share one sample of origin, sequenced in a study of beta chain features in type 1 diabetes. Study results and caveats: Type 1 diabetes patients had TCRB CDR3s that were shorter (moderately but significantly so) in all four CD4+ subsets.

Investigators reverse transcribed all isolated RNA, so they sequenced expressed TCRB transcripts. Measured with immunoSEQ multiplex PCR; TCRdb has only the in-frame clones, and not every one. The data contain around 710,000 clones, 12% of them singletons. No antigen is known for these receptors. Source material: naive CD4+ T cells from blood. Receptor source: a man younger than 45 with type 1 diabetes.

This clone came up a few times. J is TRBJ2-1 and V is TRBV25-1; 9 nucleotides match TRBD2. V was pared by 3 bases and J by 0 bases, with 3 bases of the junction left unmatched. The CDR3 has 16 residues. Germline CDR1 and CDR2: MGHDK and SYGVNS. CDR3 amino acids: CASSDNSGGSYNEQFF. CDR3 sequence (DNA): TGTGCCAGCAGTGATAATAGCGGGGGCTCCTACAATGAGCAGTTCTTC. The variable domain in full, with the rest retrieved from reference TRBV25-1 and TRBJ2-1, is EADIYQTPRYLVIGTGKKITLECSQTMGHDKMYWYQQDPGMELHLIHYSYGVNSTEKGDLSSESTVSRIRTEHFPLTLESARPSHTSQYLCASSDNSGGSYNEQFFGPGTRLTVL.

The chain uses TRBV4-3 and TRBJ2-2; no clear D gene. Germline-derived CDR1 and CDR2 are LGHNA and YSLEER. Trimming left V 0 bases short and J 8 bases short, with 13 bases between. This CDR3 has 15 residues. This chain's CDR3 is CASSQDIYARGELFF. The CDR3 nucleotides read TGCGCCAGCAGCCAAGATATCTATGCCAGAGGGGAGCTGTTTTTT.

Only a few counts were recorded for this clone. V is TRBV5-1 and J is TRBJ1-2; tentatively, D is TRBD1 (5 bases). Trimming took off 2 bases at V and 5 bases at J, with 19 bases between the two ends. Germline CDR1 reads SGHRS; CDR2 reads YFSETQ. The CDR3 runs to 16 residues. CDR3 region: CASSFDVRGRSYGYTF. The CDR3 DNA reads as TGCGCCAGCAGCTTCGATGTGCGGGGGAGGTCATATGGCTACACCTTC. Using reference TRBV5-1 and TRBJ1-2 for the parts outside the CDR3, the full variable domain is KAGVTQTPRYLIKTRGQQVTLSCSPISGHRSVSWYQQTPGQGLQFLFEYFSETQRNKGNFPGRFSGRQFSNSRSEMNVSTLELGDSALYLCASSFDVRGRSYGYTFGSGTRLTVV.

The chain couples TRBV29-1 to TRBJ2-7, with TRBD1 matching over 7 bases. In germline, CDR1 is SQVTM, CDR2 ANQGSEA. V dropped 8 bases and J dropped 5; count of bases not matched to a gene: 9. CDR3 length: 12 amino acids. CDR3 coding DNA: TGCAGCCTGAAGACAGGGTCGCACGAGCAGTACTTC. As protein: CSLKTGSHEQYF.

This clone was counted only a few times. The chain joins TRBV6-5 to TRBJ2-7; TRBD1 might be the D (5 bases). The CDR3 covers 15 residues. Between the trimmed V and J ends, which lost 2 bases and 6 bases, there was a span of 17 bases. The V gene's germline CDR1 is MNHEY and CDR2 SVGAGI. CDR3 in DNA: TGTGCCAGCAGTTACGGCGCGCAGGGTAGAGGCGAGCAGTACTTC. This sequence encodes CASSYGAQGRGEQYF.

This clone showed up just a few times. The chain uses TRBV4-3 and TRBJ2-5; the match to TRBD2 covers 10 bases. The CDR3 length is 18 residues. Germline CDR1 is LGHNA and CDR2 is YSLEER. V trimming: 0 bases; J trimming: 0 bases; junction bases outside the gene matches: 7. CDR3 coding DNA: TGCGCCAGCAGCCAAGATCTAGCGGGGGCTCCGTACCAAGAGACCCAGTACTTC. It specifies CASSQDLAGAPYQETQYF.

The rearrangement uses TRBV2 and TRBJ1-4; weak D call: TRBD1 (6 bases). Trimming pared 4 bases from V and 4 bases from J, leaving 13 bases between. The germline CDR1 and CDR2 sequences are SNHLY and FYNNEI. This CDR3 has 15 amino acids. This CDR3 is CASSGQTGINEKLFF. The CDR3 bases are TGTGCCAGCAGTGGCCAGACAGGCATTAATGAAAAACTGTTTTTT.

The chain carries TRBV4-2 and TRBJ2-7, with D hard to call. Germline CDR1 reads LGHNA; CDR2 reads YNFKEQ. The CDR3 loop spans 15 amino acids. The V end lost 0 bases, the J end lost 2 bases, and 11 bases lay between the germline ends. CDR3 nucleotides: TGTGCCAGCAGCCAAGATTTAGGCAGGACCTACGAGCAGTACTTC. Its protein product is CASSQDLGRTYEQYF.

The chain carries TRBV4-3 and TRBJ2-5; D is tentatively TRBD1 or TRBD2 (5 bases each). There are 16 residues in the CDR3. The germline CDR1 and CDR2 sequences are LGHNA and YSLEER. V dropped 0 bases and J dropped 2 bases, with 13 bases sitting between them. The CDR3 bases are TGCGCCAGCAGCCAAGAAGGGCCTGGGGGACAAGAGACCCAGTACTTC. As protein: CASSQEGPGGQETQYF.

This clone was counted a few times. This chain uses TRBV4-3 with TRBJ2-7; maybe TRBD2 (5 bases). From germline, CDR1 is LGHNA and CDR2 YSLEER. The CDR3 contains 13 residues. Trimming took off 6 bases at V and 5 bases at J, with 14 bases between the two ends. DNA of the CDR3: TGCGCCAGCAGATCGGGCAGCGGCGACGAGCAGTACTTC. Translating gives CASRSGSGDEQYF.

This chain links TRBV14 with TRBJ2-1; D might be TRBD1 (5 bases). The V end was cut by 2 bases, the J end by 6 bases, with 14 bases between. CDR1 and CDR2 from the germline V gene are SGHDN and FVKESK. CDR3 length: 15 amino acids. The CDR3 loop is CASSQQPSTGNEQFF. In DNA, the CDR3 is TGTGCCAGCAGCCAACAGCCGTCAACAGGCAATGAGCAGTTCTTC.

This sequence joins TRBV14 and TRBJ1-2; D is undetermined. This CDR3 spans 12 amino acids. Germline CDR1 SGHDN, CDR2 FVKESK. V lost 2 bases and J lost 3, with 4 bases in between. This chain's CDR3 is CASSQWDYGYTF. CDR3 bases: TGTGCCAGCAGCCAATGGGACTATGGCTACACCTTC.

The rearrangement uses TRBV9 and TRBJ2-2, with unresolved D. Germline CDR1 SGDLS, CDR2 YYNGEE. The CDR3 runs to 14 residues. V was cut by 0 bases and J by 7 bases, with 10 bases left in between. CDR3 coding DNA: TGTGCCAGCAGCGTAGAACCGGGCGGCGGGGAGCTGTTTTTT. This translates into CASSVEPGGGELFF. The entire variable domain, with the rest obtained from reference TRBV9 and TRBJ2-2, is as follows: DSGVTQTPKHLITATGQRVTLRCSPRSGDLSVYWYQQSLDQGLQFLIQYYNGEERAKGNILERFSAQQFPDLHSELNLSSLELGDSALYFCASSVEPGGGELFFGEGSRLTVL.

This clone was recorded a few times. The rearrangement uses TRBV7-2 and TRBJ1-5; D unresolved. The ends were cut back, 5 bases at V and 1 base at J, with 12 bases in the middle. Germline V lookup: CDR1 SGHTA, CDR2 FQGNSA. The CDR3 is 15 amino acids. Written as DNA, the CDR3 is TGTGCCAGCAGCCCTCAGGCCTTGAGCAATCAGCCCCAGCATTTT. Residues: CASSPQALSNQPQHF.

This chain joins TRBV2 and TRBJ1-1; tentative D call: TRBD1 (6 bases). The germline CDR1 and CDR2 sequences are SNHLY and FYNNEI. Trimming removed 7 bases from V and 5 bases from J, with 11 bases in between. This CDR3 comprises 12 residues. The CDR3 DNA is TGTGCCAGCAAGTTACAGGGAACTGAAGCTTTCTTT. It specifies CASKLQGTEAFF.

CDR3 protein: CASSVAGGPNQPQHF. CDR3 nucleotide sequence: TGTGCCAGCAGCGTAGCTGGAGGGCCCAATCAGCCCCAGCATTTT. J is TRBJ1-5 and V is TRBV9; D not resolved. V was cut by 0 bases and J by 3 bases, with 10 bases left in between. This CDR3 spans 15 amino acids. The germline gives CDR1 SGDLS, CDR2 YYNGEE. The entire variable domain, with the rest obtained from reference TRBV9 and TRBJ1-5, is as follows: DSGVTQTPKHLITATGQRVTLRCSPRSGDLSVYWYQQSLDQGLQFLIQYYNGEERAKGNILERFSAQQFPDLHSELNLSSLELGDSALYFCASSVAGGPNQPQHFGDGTRLSIL.

A few counts support this clone. The J gene is TRBJ1-1, the V gene TRBV14; no definite D call. This CDR3 is 15 amino acids long. Germline V gives CDR1 SGHDN, CDR2 FVKESK. V was shortened by 0 bases and J by 1 base, with 9 bases between the two germline ends. CDR3 protein: CASSQDEGWNTEAFF. The CDR3 nucleotides read TGTGCCAGCAGCCAAGATGAAGGATGGAACACTGAAGCTTTCTTT.

This clone was recorded only once. The rearrangement links TRBV13 to TRBJ1-4; D is unresolved. Trimming took off 1 base at V and 8 bases at J, with 5 bases between the two ends. Per germline, CDR1 PRHDT and CDR2 FYEKMQ (reference sequence). The CDR3 runs 12 residues. The CDR3: CASSLATEKLFF. The DNA of the CDR3 is TGTGCCAGCAGCTTAGCGACGGAAAAACTGTTTTTT.

This rearrangement joins TRBV9 to TRBJ2-7; 8 nucleotides match TRBD2. The CDR3 is 14 residues long. With 3 bases clipped from V and 3 bases from J, the junction kept 5 bases outside the gene matches. Germline lookup yields CDR1 SGDLS and CDR2 YYNGEE. This chain's CDR3 is CASSGGGLGYEQYF. The CDR3 nucleotides are TGTGCCAGCAGCGGCGGGGGGCTCGGCTACGAGCAGTACTTC.

This clone turned up a few times. The rearrangement links TRBV12-5 to TRBJ1-1; the D is unclear. Trimming took off 5 bases at V and 0 bases at J, with 16 bases between the two ends. The CDR3 length is 16 residues. Germline CDR1 LGHNT, CDR2 FRNRAP. CDR3 sequence (DNA): TGTGCTAGTGGTCCAACTGCCGGGAAAATGAACACTGAAGCTTTCTTT. Translating gives CASGPTAGKMNTEAFF.

This clone was observed a handful of times. The chain links TRBV7-2 to TRBJ1-3; D is unresolved. Germline assignment: CDR1 SGHTA and CDR2 FQGNSA. CDR3 size: 13 residues. Trimming stripped 4 bases from V and 0 bases from J, with 4 bases between. The CDR3 DNA reads as TGTGCCAGCAGCTCGGGCTCTGGAAACACCATATATTTT. Its translation is CASSSGSGNTIYF.